What follows are 10 T cell receptor beta chains derived from one specimen sequenced in a study of blood T cell repertoires in COVID-19. Sequenced by immunoSEQ multiplex PCR; TCRdb stores in-frame clones only, minus some. The table lists 20,000 to 25,000 clones, approximately 81% of them singletons. The sequencing sample was made of peripheral blood. The receptor source for this set is a man between 65 and 85 years old with acute or convalescent COVID-19.

The chain carries TRBV27 and TRBJ2-1; 9 nucleotides agree with TRBD1. Germline trimming cut 7 bases from V and 8 bases from J; bases unmatched to any gene: 12. CDR3 size: 15 residues. CDR1 MNHEY and CDR2 SMNVEV come from the germline V gene (reference sequence). The chain's CDR3 is CASTEVGTGKHEQFF. The CDR3, as DNA: TGTGCCAGCACCGAAGTGGGGACAGGGAAACATGAGCAGTTCTTC.

The chain joins TRBV5-5 to TRBJ1-1, with 8 bases identical to TRBD1. The CDR3 runs 12 residues. Per the germline V gene, CDR1 is SGHKS and CDR2 is YYEKEE (reference sequence). After removal of 4 bases from V and 9 bases from J, the junction contained 5 bases not matched to a gene. CDR3 nucleotide sequence: TGTGCCAGCAGCATCGGACAGGGAAAAGCTTTCTTT. It is translated as CASSIGQGKAFF.

The V call is TRBV6-6, the J call TRBJ2-7, with TRBD2 identical over 12 bases. In germline, CDR1 is MNHNY, CDR2 SVGAGI (reference sequence). V gave up 6 bases and J gave up 5 bases; unmatched junction bases: 5. CDR3 length: 14 residues. Here the CDR3 DNA reads TGTGCCAGCAGGGCTCGGACTAGCGGGAACGAGCAGTACTTC. Its translation is CASRARTSGNEQYF.

The chain links TRBV6-7 to TRBJ1-5; 8 bases line up with TRBD1. TRBV6-7 belongs to the ORF category, with a function that is uncertain. CDR3 length: 13 residues. With 7 bases clipped from V and 6 bases from J, the junction kept 5 bases outside the gene matches. CDR3 sequence: CASKDRAGQPQHF. The CDR3, as DNA: TGTGCCAGCAAGGACAGGGCGGGTCAGCCCCAGCATTTT.

V usage is TRBV29-1 and J usage is TRBJ1-5; 9 bases match TRBD1. V dropped 6 bases and J dropped 0; count of bases not matched to a gene: 9. CDR1 SQVTM and CDR2 ANQGSEA come from the germline V gene. The CDR3 totals 16 residues. The CDR3 bases are TGCAGCGTGGAAACAGGGGGCACGGATAGCAATCAGCCCCAGCATTTT. This encodes CSVETGGTDSNQPQHF.

There are a few counts of this clone. This chain joins TRBV23-1 and TRBJ2-2; D possibly corresponds to TRBD2 (7 bases). TRBV23-1 is given ORF status, its function remaining uncertain. Trimming stripped 11 bases from V and 2 bases from J, with 18 bases between. This CDR3 comprises 15 residues. This chain's CDR3 is CAGTLGGANTGELFF. As DNA, the CDR3 is TGCGCCGGAACTTTGGGGGGGGCAAACACCGGGGAGCTGTTTTTT.

CDR3 in DNA: TGTGCCACCAGTGACGGGTCTGGGCTAGCGGGCTCAGATACGCAGTATTTT. Protein product: CATSDGSGLAGSDTQYF. The chain recombines TRBV24-1 with TRBJ2-3, with 8 nucleotides matching TRBD2. CDR1 is KGHDR and CDR2 is SFDVKD in the germline V gene. The junction had 12 bases not matched to a gene; V was cut back by 4 bases and J by 4 bases. This CDR3 region has 17 residues.

This clone was counted once. The V gene is TRBV2, the J gene TRBJ2-6, with TRBD2 matching over 8 bases. The CDR3 loop spans 17 amino acids. V was pared by 8 bases and J by 0 bases, with 9 bases of the junction left unmatched. Germline V lookup: CDR1 SNHLY, CDR2 FYNNEI. CDR3 nucleotides: TGTGCCAGCCAACGAGGCGGGGGGAGCTCTGGGGCCAACGTCCTGACTTTC. Its translation is CASQRGGGSSGANVLTF.

This sequence joins TRBV5-4 and TRBJ1-5; D is perhaps TRBD1 (6 bases). The V and J ends lost 0 bases and 4 bases respectively, with 11 bases between them. This CDR3 has 15 residues. Per the germline V gene, CDR1 is SGHNT and CDR2 is YYREEE (reference sequence). The CDR3 spells CASSLGGQINQPQHF. The CDR3 DNA reads as TGTGCCAGCAGCTTGGGGGGGCAAATAAATCAGCCCCAGCATTTT.

V gene TRBV6-5 combines with J gene TRBJ2-2; D call uncertain. Trimming pared 8 bases from V and 7 bases from J, leaving 14 bases between. The length of the CDR3 is 13 residues. The V gene's germline CDR1 is MNHEY and CDR2 SVGAGI. The chain's CDR3 is CASGRFGGGELFF. Here the CDR3 DNA reads TGTGCCAGCGGTCGCTTTGGCGGCGGGGAGCTGTTTTTT.